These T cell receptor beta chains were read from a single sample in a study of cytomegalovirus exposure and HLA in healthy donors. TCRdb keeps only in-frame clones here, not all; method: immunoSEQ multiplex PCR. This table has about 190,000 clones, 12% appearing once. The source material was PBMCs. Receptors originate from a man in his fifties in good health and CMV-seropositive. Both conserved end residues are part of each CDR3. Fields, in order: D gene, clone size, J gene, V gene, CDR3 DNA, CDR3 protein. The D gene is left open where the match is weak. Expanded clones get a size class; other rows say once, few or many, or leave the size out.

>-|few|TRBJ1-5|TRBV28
TGTGCCAGCAGTTTACATGTTCCGGGAGGGAATCAGCCCCAGCATTTT
CASSLHVPGGNQPQHF
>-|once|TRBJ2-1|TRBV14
TGTGCCAGCAACGAGCGTTCCTACAATGAGCAGTTCTTC
CASNERSYNEQFF
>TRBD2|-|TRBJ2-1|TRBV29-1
TGCAGCGTTGAAGATCTAAGCGGGGGGGCAAATGAGCAGTTCTTC
CSVEDLSGGANEQFF
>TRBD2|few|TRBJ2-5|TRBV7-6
TGTGCCAGCAGCTTCTCCTGGACTAGCGGAGGGGAGGAGACCCAGTACTTC
CASSFSWTSGGEETQYF
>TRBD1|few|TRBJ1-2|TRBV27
TGTGCCAGCAGATTTGGGACAGGGGAAGGCTACACCTTC
CASRFGTGEGYTF
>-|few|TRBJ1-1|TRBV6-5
TGTGCCAGCACCCTATCGGGGGGAAACACTGAAGCTTTCTTT
CASTLSGGNTEAFF
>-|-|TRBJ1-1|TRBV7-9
TGTGCCAGCAGCTTGGCGGGGGGAGGGACTGAAGCTTTCTTT
CASSLAGGGTEAFF
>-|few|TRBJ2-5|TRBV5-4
TGTGCCAGCAGCCAAGACTGGGAGACCCAGTACTTC
CASSQDWETQYF
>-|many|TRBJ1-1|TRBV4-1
TGCGCCAGCAGCCAAGTTCCCGCGGGCGCCACTGAAGCTTTCTTT
CASSQVPAGATEAFF
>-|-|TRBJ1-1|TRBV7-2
TGTGCCAGCAGCTTTTGGAGCACTGAAGCTTTCTTT
CASSFWSTEAFF
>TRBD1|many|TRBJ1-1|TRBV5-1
TGCGCCAGCAGGGACAGGGGGAGAAACACTGAAGCTTTCTTT
CASRDRGRNTEAFF
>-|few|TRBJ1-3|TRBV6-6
TGTGCCAGCAGTTACTCGGACAGCAGCTCTGGAAACACCATATATTTT
CASSYSDSSSGNTIYF
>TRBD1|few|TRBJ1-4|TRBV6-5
TGTGCCAGCAGTTACTCCACAGGGGTAGAAGAAAAACTGTTTTTT
CASSYSTGVEEKLFF
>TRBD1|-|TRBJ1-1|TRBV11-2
TGTGCCAGCACCAGACAGGGGACCTTGAACACTGAAGCTTTCTTT
CASTRQGTLNTEAFF
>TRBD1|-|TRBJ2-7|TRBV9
TGTGCCAGCAGCCCCCGGGACAGGGGTTACGAGCAGTACTTC
CASSPRDRGYEQYF
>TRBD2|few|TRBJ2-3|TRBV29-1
TGCAGCGTTGAAAAAGCGGGGGGGTCGTTGGATACGCAGTATTTT
CSVEKAGGSLDTQYF
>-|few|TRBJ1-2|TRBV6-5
TGTGCCAGCAGTTACTCCGGGACATCTATGGGTCCCAACACCTTC
CASSYSGTSMGPNTF
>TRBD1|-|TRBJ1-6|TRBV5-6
TGTGCCAGCCGCCGGGGGACAGGGCCTTCACCCCTCCACTTT
CASRRGTGPSPLHF
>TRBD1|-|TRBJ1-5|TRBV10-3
TGTGCCACTACACCAACAGGGGCCAAGTACGGTAATCAGCCCCAGCATTTT
CATTPTGAKYGNQPQHF
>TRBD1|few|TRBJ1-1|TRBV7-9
TGTGCCAGCAGCTTATTAGGGACAGCCAACACTGAAGCTTTCTTT
CASSLLGTANTEAFF
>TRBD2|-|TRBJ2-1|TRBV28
TGTGCCAGCAGTCGAACTAGCGGGGGGGCCTACAATGAGCAGTTCTTC
CASSRTSGGAYNEQFF
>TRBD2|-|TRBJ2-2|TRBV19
TGTGCCAGTAGTACTAGCGGGGGGCGGACCGGGGAGCTGTTTTTT
CASSTSGGRTGELFF
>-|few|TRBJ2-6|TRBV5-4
TGTGCCAGCAGCGCTGACTGGTCTGGGGCCAACGTCCTGACTTTC
CASSADWSGANVLTF
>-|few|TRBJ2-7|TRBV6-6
TGTGCCAGCAGCCTCCCTTCCCAGGGAGGCGAGCAGTACTTC
CASSLPSQGGEQYF
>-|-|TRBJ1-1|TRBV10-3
TGTGCCGCCCAAGGGGCCCCTGGCACTGAAGCTTTCTTT
CAAQGAPGTEAFF
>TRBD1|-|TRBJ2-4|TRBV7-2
TGTGCCAGCAGCGCTAGACAGGGGGGAAGATGGAACATTCAGTACTTC
CASSARQGGRWNIQYF
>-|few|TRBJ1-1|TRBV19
TGTGCCAGTAGTATTTACAGAGACACTGAAGCTTTCTTT
CASSIYRDTEAFF
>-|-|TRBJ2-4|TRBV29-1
TGCAGCGTTGCAGGGACTTTGACCAAAAACATTCAGTACTTC
CSVAGTLTKNIQYF
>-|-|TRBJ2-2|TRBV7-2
TGTGCCAGCACCTTCCCCCAGGGGCGAACCGGGGAGCTGTTTTTT
CASTFPQGRTGELFF
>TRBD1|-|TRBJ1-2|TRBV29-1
TGCAGCGCTACAGGGGGGGCCTATGGCTACACCTTC
CSATGGAYGYTF
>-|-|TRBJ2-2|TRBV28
TGTGCCAGCAGTTTCTCAGGCAGTAACACCGGGGAGCTGTTTTTT
CASSFSGSNTGELFF
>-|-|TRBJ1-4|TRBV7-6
TGTGCCAGCAGCTTAAGATTACAGCCTAATGAAAAACTGTTTTTT
CASSLRLQPNEKLFF
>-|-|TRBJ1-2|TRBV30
TGTGCCTGGAGTTCTTATAAACGGGGCTATGGCTACACCTTC
CAWSSYKRGYGYTF
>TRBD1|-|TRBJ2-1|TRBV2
TGTGCCAGCAGGAAGGACAGGGCGAGTGGAAATGAGCAGTTCTTC
CASRKDRASGNEQFF
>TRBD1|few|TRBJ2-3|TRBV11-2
TGTGCCAGCAGCTTGCGGACAGGGGTCATAGATACGCAGTATTTT
CASSLRTGVIDTQYF
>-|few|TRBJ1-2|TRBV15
TGTGCCACCAGCAGAGATCGCGGGGGGGACTATGGCTACACCTTC
CATSRDRGGDYGYTF
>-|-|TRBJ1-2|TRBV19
TGTGCCAGTAGTCTATCAGACGGGACATTCAACTATGGCTACACCTTC
CASSLSDGTFNYGYTF
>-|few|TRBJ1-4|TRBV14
TGTGCCAGCAGCCAAACAGATTACAATGAAAAACTGTTTTTT
CASSQTDYNEKLFF
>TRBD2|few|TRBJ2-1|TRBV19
TGTGCCAGTAGGTCAAGCGGGGGGGCATTTGAGCAGTTCTTC
CASRSSGGAFEQFF
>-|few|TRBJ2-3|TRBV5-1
TGCGCCAGCAGCTTACAGCACAGGGTGTCCACAGATACGCAGTATTTT
CASSLQHRVSTDTQYF